The source of this T cell receptor beta chain is a study of Graves' ophthalmopathy and Graves' hyperthyroidism. RNA served as the template for amplifying TCR beta CDR3 regions. Second-round multiplex PCR came after a first-round RT-PCR that employed HTBI primers. Each CDR3 protein gets one entry after TCRdb re-called the multiplex PCR reads with MiXCR. The sample consists of 500,000 to 800,000 distinct CDR3 sequences, just over 40% of them appearing once. Study-level findings and limits: A roughly 81% specificity and around 86% sensitivity were achieved by a 13-signature model that separated ophthalmopathy from stable hyperthyroidism. Blood also carried most expanded thyroid clonotypes exceeding 0.001 frequency.

On this clonotype itself: Its antigen remains unidentified.

This clonotype was obtained from an adult man with Graves' ophthalmopathy. The sample consisted of peripheral blood.

CDR3 coding DNA: TGTGCCACCAGCAGGAGCAGGGGGGGCTATGGCTACACCTTC. Its translation: CATSRSRGGYGYTF. The chain combines TRBV15 with TRBJ1-2, with 7 bases matching TRBD1. The CDR3 spans 14 residues. CDR1 and CDR2 (germline): LNHNV, YYDKDF (reference sequence). V lost 3 bases, J lost 4 bases, and 5 bases stayed unmatched.